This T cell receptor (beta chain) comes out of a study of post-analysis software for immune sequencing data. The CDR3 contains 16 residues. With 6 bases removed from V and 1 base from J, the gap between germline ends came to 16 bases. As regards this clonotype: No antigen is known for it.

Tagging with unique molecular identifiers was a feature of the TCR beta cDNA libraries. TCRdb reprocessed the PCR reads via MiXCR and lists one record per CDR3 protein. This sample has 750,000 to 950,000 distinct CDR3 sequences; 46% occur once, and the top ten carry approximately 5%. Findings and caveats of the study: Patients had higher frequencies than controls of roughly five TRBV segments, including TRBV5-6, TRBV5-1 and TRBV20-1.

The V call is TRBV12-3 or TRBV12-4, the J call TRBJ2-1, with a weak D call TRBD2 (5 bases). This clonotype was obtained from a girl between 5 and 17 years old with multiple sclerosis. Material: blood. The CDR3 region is CASSPGVGESYNEQFF. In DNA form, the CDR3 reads TGTGCCAGCAGCCCCGGGGTGGGAGAATCCTACAATGAGCAGTTCTTC.